This TCR beta chain was observed in a study of blood T cell repertoires in COVID-19. Libraries were prepared by immunoSEQ multiplex PCR; TCRdb keeps only in-frame clonotypes and omits some of them. The repertoire has roughly 180,000 clones, 65% to 85% of them found once; the top ten carry less than 4.5%. Trimming took off 3 bases at V and 2 bases at J, with 18 bases between the two ends. Germline CDR1 is KGHSH and CDR2 is LQKENI. This CDR3 comprises 17 residues. The chain is built from TRBV18 and TRBJ2-3; D gene unclear. Sequenced input: PBMCs or T cells enriched from blood (not recorded which). This sequence was found in a woman aged 50 to 60 in a cohort exposed to, infected with or recovered from COVID-19 (not recorded which). CDR3 nucleotides: TGTGCCAGCTCACCGCAGCGCAGTCTGGCTAACACAGATACGCAGTATTTT. It yields the protein CASSPQRSLANTDTQYF.